This TCR beta chain emerged from a study of yellow fever vaccine responses in identical twins. Broader study findings: Reportedly, the T cell response mounted by twins to vaccine seemed partly convergent, partly personalized.

V shed 5 bases and J 4 bases; nucleotides not matched to a gene: 5. Germline V gene sequence: CDR1 SGHNT, CDR2 YENEEA. The CDR3 totals 15 residues. TCRdb ran MiXCR on the RT-PCR reads and lists one entry per CDR3 protein. Of about 2,500 distinct CDR3 sequences in the sample, roughly 85% were seen once. This clonotype has only one observation. Antigen: not known. The source material was T cells from blood (PBMCs), unsorted or a sorted subset (not recorded which), sampled before or after yellow fever vaccination (not recorded which). V usage is TRBV11-3 and J usage is TRBJ2-2; 9 bases align to TRBD2. This receptor was obtained from a woman aged 18 to 35 who received the yellow fever vaccine. The CDR3 loop is CASSVPSGVTGELFF. The DNA of the CDR3 is TGTGCCAGCAGCGTACCTAGCGGGGTCACCGGGGAGCTGTTTTTT.